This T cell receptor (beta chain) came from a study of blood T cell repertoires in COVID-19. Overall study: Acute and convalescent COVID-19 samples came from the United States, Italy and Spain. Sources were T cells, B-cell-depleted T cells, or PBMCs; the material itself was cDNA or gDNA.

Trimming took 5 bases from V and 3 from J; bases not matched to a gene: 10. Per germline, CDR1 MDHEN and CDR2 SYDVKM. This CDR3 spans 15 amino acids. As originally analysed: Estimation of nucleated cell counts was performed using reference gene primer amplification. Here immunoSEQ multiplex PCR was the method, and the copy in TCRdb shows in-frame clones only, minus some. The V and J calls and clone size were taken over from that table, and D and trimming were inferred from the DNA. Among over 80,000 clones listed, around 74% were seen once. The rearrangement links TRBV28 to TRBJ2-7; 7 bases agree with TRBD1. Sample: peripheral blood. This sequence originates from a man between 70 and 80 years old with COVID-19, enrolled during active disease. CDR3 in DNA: TGTGCCAGCAGTGGCACCGGGACAGCCCTCTACGAGCAGTACTTC. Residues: CASSGTGTALYEQYF.